This passage covers 25 T cell receptor beta chains from one sample sequenced in a study of blood T cell repertoires in COVID-19. Only in-frame clones appear in the TCRdb table, and some are missing; sequencing was by immunoSEQ multiplex PCR. This sample has around 440,000 clones, with about nine tenths found just once. The source material was peripheral blood. All receptors derive from a woman in her 50s with COVID-19, enrolled during active disease.

This chain connects TRBV25-1 to TRBJ2-3, with a tentative D call TRBD1 (5 bases). In germline, CDR1 is MGHDK, CDR2 SYGVNS. Trimming removed 5 bases at V and 2 bases at J, with 11 bases between. There are 14 residues in the CDR3. The chain's CDR3 is CASSTGILTDTQYF. CDR3 DNA: TGTGCCAGCAGTACAGGTATTCTCACAGATACGCAGTATTTT.

V usage is TRBV10-3 and J usage is TRBJ1-6, with D possibly being TRBD1 (5 bases). From germline, CDR1 is ENHRY and CDR2 SYGVKD. This CDR3 has 15 amino acids. With 5 bases removed from V and 8 bases from J, the gap between germline ends came to 16 bases. In DNA form, the CDR3 reads TGTGCCATCAGTAAGGGCGGGACGGACTATTCACCCCTCCACTTT. This sequence encodes CAISKGGTDYSPLHF.

In its sample, this clone was seen once. The V call is TRBV27, the J call TRBJ2-3; tentatively, D is TRBD1 (6 bases). Trimming left V 5 bases short and J 2 bases short, with 14 bases between. Per germline, CDR1 MNHEY and CDR2 SMNVEV (reference sequence). This CDR3 contains 15 residues. The CDR3 reads CASSPYGQNTDTQYF. CDR3 DNA sequence: TGTGCCAGCAGTCCTTACGGACAGAACACAGATACGCAGTATTTT.

The chain carries TRBV28 and TRBJ2-1, with D possibly TRBD1 on 5 matching bases. The germline V gene encodes CDR1 MDHEN and CDR2 SYDVKM. The CDR3 is made up of 16 amino acids. Trimming removed 2 bases from V and 5 bases from J, with 16 bases in between. The CDR3 bases are TGTGCCAGCAGTTTAACAGGCAGGAGACCCAACAATGAGCAGTTCTTC. Translation gives CASSLTGRRPNNEQFF.

V usage is TRBV18 and J usage is TRBJ1-2; D is uncertain. CDR3 size: 13 residues. Between the trimmed V and J ends, which lost 3 bases and 4 bases, there was a span of 9 bases. Germline assignment: CDR1 KGHSH and CDR2 LQKENI. In nucleotides, the CDR3 is TGTGCCAGCTCACCGCCAGGCACCTATGGCTACACCTTC. Protein product: CASSPPGTYGYTF.

The chain carries TRBV3-1 (or the pseudogene TRBV3-2) and TRBJ1-4; no reliable D call. Looked up from germline, CDR1 is LGHDT and CDR2 is YNNKEL (reference sequence). The CDR3 runs 15 residues. With 2 bases removed from V and 7 bases from J, the gap between germline ends came to 14 bases. The CDR3 DNA reads TGTGCCAGCAGCCAAACGGAGGGCCGGGCTGAAAAACTGTTTTTT. This codes for CASSQTEGRAEKLFF.

The chain couples TRBV9 to TRBJ1-1; D gene uncertain. The CDR3 loop spans 13 amino acids. Trimming cost V 5 bases and J 0 bases, with 8 bases left between them. From germline, CDR1 is SGDLS and CDR2 YYNGEE. The CDR3 DNA reads as TGTGCCAGCAGTGTCACAGTGAACACTGAAGCTTTCTTT. Amino acid sequence: CASSVTVNTEAFF.

As regards this clone: Different DNA sequences within this sample yield the same CDR3. J is TRBJ2-6 and V is TRBV5-1; 7 bases match TRBD2. CDR1 is SGHRS and CDR2 is YFSETQ in the germline V gene. The CDR3 is made up of 15 amino acids. The V segment lost 1 base and the J segment 2 bases; nucleotides outside the gene matches: 0. This CDR3 reads CASSLSGAGANVLTF. Here the CDR3 DNA reads TGCGCCAGCAGCTTGAGCGGGGCTGGGGCCAACGTCCTGACTTTC.

The gene calls are TRBV9 and TRBJ1-1; the match to TRBD1 covers 7 bases. The germline V gene encodes CDR1 SGDLS and CDR2 YYNGEE. V shed 3 bases and J 2 bases; nucleotides not matched to a gene: 7. This CDR3 is built from 15 residues. CDR3 DNA sequence: TGTGCCAGCAGCGCCGAGAGACAGGGAAACACTGAAGCTTTCTTT. It codes for CASSAERQGNTEAFF.

V gene TRBV24-1 combines with J gene TRBJ1-2, with D perhaps matching TRBD1 (5 bases). With 0 bases removed from V and 7 bases from J, the gap between germline ends came to 14 bases. The germline gives CDR1 KGHDR, CDR2 SFDVKD. The CDR3 extends over 15 amino acids. For the CDR3, the DNA is TGTGCCACCAGTGATTTGAATCAGGGTTTTGGTGGCTACACCTTC. Its translation is CATSDLNQGFGGYTF.

In DNA form, the CDR3 reads TGTGCCAGCAGTGAAGACGAGGCAGACTACGAGCAGTACTTC. Its protein product is CASSEDEADYEQYF. The chain uses TRBV6-1 and TRBJ2-7; no definite D call. The CDR3 is made up of 14 amino acids. Looked up from germline, CDR1 is MNHNS and CDR2 is SASEGT. Trimming removed 1 base at V and 3 bases at J, with 10 bases between.

CDR3 in amino acids: CASSQRQGNDQPQHF. CDR3 nucleotide sequence: TGTGCCAGCAGCCAAAGACAGGGAAACGATCAGCCCCAGCATTTT. V usage is TRBV4-2 and J usage is TRBJ1-5, with 7 bases identical to TRBD1. This CDR3 is built from 15 residues. Trimming took 2 bases from V and 5 from J; bases not matched to a gene: 6. CDR1 and CDR2 (germline): LGHNA, YNFKEQ.

V gene TRBV5-6 combines with J gene TRBJ2-7; a possible D gene is TRBD1 (5 bases). CDR1 and CDR2 from the germline V gene are SGHDT and YYEEEE. V lost 4 bases and J lost 6, with 11 bases in between. This CDR3 is 12 amino acids long. CDR3 nucleotides: TGTGCCAGCAGCCAGCGACAGAGCGAGCAGTACTTC. The encoded protein is CASSQRQSEQYF.

This chain links TRBV19 with TRBJ2-6; TRBD1 might be the D (5 bases). This CDR3 is 14 amino acids long. V lost 8 bases to trimming and J lost 2 bases, with 10 bases between them. CDR1 is LNHDA, CDR2 SQIVND, per germline (reference sequence). CDR3 protein: CASGDRTGANVLTF. The CDR3, as DNA: TGTGCCAGTGGAGACAGAACTGGGGCCAACGTCCTGACTTTC.

This sequence joins TRBV27 and TRBJ2-7; 7 positions agree with TRBD1. The CDR3 sequence is 14 residues long. J gave up 2 bases and V 6 bases, and 7 bases lay outside the gene matches. CDR1 is MNHEY and CDR2 is SMNVEV in the germline V gene (reference sequence). CDR3 in DNA: TGTGCCAGCAGGGAGACAGGGAGCCCCTACGAGCAGTACTTC. Translation: CASRETGSPYEQYF.

This chain uses TRBV7-2 with TRBJ2-1; 8 nucleotides line up with TRBD2. This CDR3 region has 15 residues. CDR1 is SGHTA and CDR2 is FQGNSA in the germline V gene. Germline trimming cut 5 bases from V and 10 bases from J; bases unmatched to any gene: 13. The CDR3: CASSLTGGGLREQFF. As DNA, the CDR3 is TGTGCCAGCAGCCTCACGGGCGGGGGGCTTCGGGAGCAGTTCTTC. The entire variable domain, with the rest obtained from reference TRBV7-2 and TRBJ2-1, is as follows: GAGVSQSPSNKVTEKGKDVELRCDPISGHTALYWYRQSLGQGLEFLIYFQGNSAPDKSGLPSDRFSAERTGGSVSTLTIQRTQQEDSAVYLCASSLTGGGLREQFFGPGTRLTVL.

A few counts support this clone. The chain combines TRBV14 with TRBJ1-6; TRBD1 is a possible D gene (5 bases). V lost 1 base to trimming and J lost 14 bases, with 15 bases between them. Germline loops: CDR1 SGHDN, CDR2 FVKESK. CDR3 length: 14 residues. The CDR3 loop is CASSQGVRGPTLHF. The CDR3 region has the DNA TGTGCCAGCAGCCAAGGGGTGCGGGGCCCGACCCTCCACTTT.

This clone was recorded only once. CDR3 sequence (DNA): TGTGCCAGCAGCTTAGTTGGGGGCAGAGATACGCAGTATTTT. It encodes CASSLVGGRDTQYF. This chain uses TRBV7-9 with TRBJ2-3, with D possibly TRBD1 on 6 matching bases. Looked up from germline, CDR1 is SEHNR and CDR2 is FQNEAQ (reference sequence). The V end was cut by 1 base, the J end by 5 bases, with 10 bases between. This CDR3 has 14 residues.

The chain has TRBV7-7 and TRBJ2-7; TRBD1 might be the D (7 bases). Trimming took off 1 base at V and 2 bases at J, with 12 bases between the two ends. This CDR3 is built from 15 residues. CDR1 is SSHAT, CDR2 FNYEAQ, per germline (reference sequence). The CDR3 here is CASSLGTGGTYEQYF. For the CDR3, the DNA is TGTGCCAGCAGCTTAGGGACAGGCGGGACCTACGAGCAGTACTTC.

The gene calls are TRBV24-1 and TRBJ2-7; perhaps TRBD1 as D (7 bases). CDR1 and CDR2 from the germline V gene are KGHDR and SFDVKD. The V and J ends lost 1 base and 5 bases respectively, with 14 bases between them. The CDR3 consists of 15 residues. CDR3 residues: CATSDFRQGGDEQYF. The CDR3 coding sequence is TGTGCCACCAGTGATTTTCGGCAGGGGGGAGACGAGCAGTACTTC.

The V gene is TRBV5-6, the J gene TRBJ2-1; a weak D match, TRBD1 (5 bases). CDR1 is SGHDT, CDR2 YYEEEE, per germline. V was shortened by 6 bases and J by 1 base, with 14 bases between the two germline ends. The CDR3 runs 15 residues. The CDR3 sequence: CASTWDRGSYNEQFF. CDR3 coding DNA: TGTGCCAGCACCTGGGATAGGGGTTCCTACAATGAGCAGTTCTTC.

The chain links TRBV23-1 to TRBJ2-2; D unclear. TRBV23-1 has ORF status, its function being uncertain. The ends were cut back, 3 bases at V and 7 bases at J, with 6 bases in the middle. The CDR3 spans 12 residues. CDR3 residues: CASSHQNGELFF. In DNA, the CDR3 is TGCGCCAGCAGTCACCAGAACGGGGAGCTGTTTTTT.

The chain is built from TRBV2 and TRBJ1-2; possibly TRBD1 for D (5 bases). This CDR3 spans 13 amino acids. Looked up from germline, CDR1 is SNHLY and CDR2 is FYNNEI. V was pared by 3 bases and J by 5 bases, with 10 bases between. The CDR3 sequence is CASSEGEGYGYTF. CDR3 DNA: TGTGCCAGCAGTGAGGGGGAGGGGTATGGCTACACCTTC.

This clone is a singleton in its sample. This chain joins TRBV27 and TRBJ1-2; no definite D call. Germline CDR1 MNHEY, CDR2 SMNVEV (reference sequence). CDR3 size: 14 residues. V lost 8 bases and J lost 2, with 15 bases in between. Written as DNA, the CDR3 is TGTGCCAGCGGTGAGGCGGGTACAAACTATGGCTACACCTTC. Amino acid sequence: CASGEAGTNYGYTF.

This clone occurred once. The genes are TRBV20-1 and TRBJ2-1, with D possibly being TRBD2 (5 bases). The CDR3 consists of 13 residues. Germline CDR1 DFQATT, CDR2 SNEGSKA (reference sequence). V lost 3 bases to trimming and J lost 6 bases, with 12 bases between them. This CDR3 is CSASVLAGNEQFF. CDR3 nucleotides: TGCAGTGCTAGTGTCCTAGCAGGCAATGAGCAGTTCTTC.